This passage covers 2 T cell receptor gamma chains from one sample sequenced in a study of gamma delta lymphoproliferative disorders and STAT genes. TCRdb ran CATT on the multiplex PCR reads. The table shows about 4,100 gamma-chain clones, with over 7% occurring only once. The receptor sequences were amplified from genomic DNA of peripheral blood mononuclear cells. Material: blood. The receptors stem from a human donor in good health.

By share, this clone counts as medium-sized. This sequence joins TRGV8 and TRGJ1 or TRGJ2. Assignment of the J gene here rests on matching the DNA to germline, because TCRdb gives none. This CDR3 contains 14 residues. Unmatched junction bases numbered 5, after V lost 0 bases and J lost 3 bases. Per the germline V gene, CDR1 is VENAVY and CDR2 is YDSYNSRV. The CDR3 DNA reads TGTGCCACCTGGGATAGGGGGCCTTATTATAAGAAACTCTTT. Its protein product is CATWDRGPYYKKLF.

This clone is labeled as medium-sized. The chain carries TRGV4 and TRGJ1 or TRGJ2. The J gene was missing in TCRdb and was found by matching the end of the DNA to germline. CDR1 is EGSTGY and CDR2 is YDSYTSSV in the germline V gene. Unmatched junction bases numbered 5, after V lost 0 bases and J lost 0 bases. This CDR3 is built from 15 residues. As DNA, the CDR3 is TGTGCCACCTGGGATGGGCCCGCGAATTATTATAAGAAACTCTTT. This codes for CATWDGPANYYKKLF.